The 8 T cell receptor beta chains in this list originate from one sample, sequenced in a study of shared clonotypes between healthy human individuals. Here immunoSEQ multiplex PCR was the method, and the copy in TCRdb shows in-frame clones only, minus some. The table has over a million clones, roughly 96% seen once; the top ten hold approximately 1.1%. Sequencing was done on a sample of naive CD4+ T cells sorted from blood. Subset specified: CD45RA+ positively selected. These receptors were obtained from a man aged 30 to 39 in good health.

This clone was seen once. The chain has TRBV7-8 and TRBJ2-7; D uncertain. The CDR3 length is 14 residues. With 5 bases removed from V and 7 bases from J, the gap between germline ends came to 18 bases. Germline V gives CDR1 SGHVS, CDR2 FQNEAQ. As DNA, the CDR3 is TGTGCCAGCAGCCTCGCGTCGGCCTTGGGGGAGCAGTACTTC. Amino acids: CASSLASALGEQYF.

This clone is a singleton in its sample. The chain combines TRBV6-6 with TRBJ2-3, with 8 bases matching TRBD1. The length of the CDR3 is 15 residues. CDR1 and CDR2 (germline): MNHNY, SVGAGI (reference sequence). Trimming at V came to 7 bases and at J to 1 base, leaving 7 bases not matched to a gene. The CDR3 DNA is TGTGCCAGCAAGTCCCCGGACAGGGGCACAGATACGCAGTATTTT. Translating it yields CASKSPDRGTDTQYF.

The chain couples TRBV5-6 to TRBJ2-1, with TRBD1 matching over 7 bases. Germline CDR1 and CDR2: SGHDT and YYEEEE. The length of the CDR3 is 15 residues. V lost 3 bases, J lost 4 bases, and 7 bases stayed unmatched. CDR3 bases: TGTGCCAGCAGCTCTCCTGGACAGGCGTACAATGAGCAGTTCTTC. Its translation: CASSSPGQAYNEQFF.

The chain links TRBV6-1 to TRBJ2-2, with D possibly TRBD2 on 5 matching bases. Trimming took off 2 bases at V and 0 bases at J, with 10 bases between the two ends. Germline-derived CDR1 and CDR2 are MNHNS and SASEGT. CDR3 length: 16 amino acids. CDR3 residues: CASSELPDSNTGELFF. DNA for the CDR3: TGTGCCAGCAGTGAACTTCCGGACTCGAACACCGGGGAGCTGTTTTTT.

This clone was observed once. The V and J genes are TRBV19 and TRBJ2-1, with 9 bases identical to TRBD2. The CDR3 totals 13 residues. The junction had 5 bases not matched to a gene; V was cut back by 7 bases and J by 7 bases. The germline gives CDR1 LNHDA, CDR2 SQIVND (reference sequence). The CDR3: CASIAGAGNEQFF. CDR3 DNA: TGTGCCAGTATAGCGGGAGCTGGGAATGAGCAGTTCTTC.

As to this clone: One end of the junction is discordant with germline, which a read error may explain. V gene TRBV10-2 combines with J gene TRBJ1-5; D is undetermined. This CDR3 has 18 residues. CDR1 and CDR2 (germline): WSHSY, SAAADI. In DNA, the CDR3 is TGCGCTAGCAGTGAGTATCCGACAAAGGGCCATTCTGATCAGCCCCAGCATTTT. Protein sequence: CASSEYPTKGHSDQPQHF.

CDR3 nucleotides: TGTGCCAGCTCACCAAAGACAGCGAACACCGGGGAGCTGTTTTTT. Translating it yields CASSPKTANTGELFF. The chain joins TRBV18 to TRBJ2-2, with a weak D call TRBD1 (5 bases). Per the germline V gene, CDR1 is KGHSH and CDR2 is LQKENI. This CDR3 is 15 amino acids long. V was clipped by 2 bases and J by 0 bases, with 7 bases between them.

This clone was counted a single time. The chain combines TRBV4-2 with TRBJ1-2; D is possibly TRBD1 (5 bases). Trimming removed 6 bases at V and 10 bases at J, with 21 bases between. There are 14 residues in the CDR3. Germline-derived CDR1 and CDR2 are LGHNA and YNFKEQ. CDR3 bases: TGTGCCAGCAGATATCCGGGACGACATCCTACCTACACCTTC. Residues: CASRYPGRHPTYTF.